These 23 T cell receptor beta chains share one sample of origin, sequenced in a study of T-cell reconstitution after alpha-beta-depleted transplantation in children. TCRbeta library construction was performed incorporating unique molecular identifiers. From the PCR reads, TCRdb called clonotypes with MiXCR, one entry per CDR3 protein. The profile shows fewer than 700,000 distinct CDR3 sequences, roughly 13% of them singletons. This material consisted of PBMCs, mostly from graft donor cells, taken 360 days after TCRalphabeta/CD19-depleted stem cell transplant. The origin of the receptors is a male patient between 10 and 17 years old who had a stem cell transplant for acute myeloid leukemia, so the T cells may come from the graft donor.

This clonotype was recorded at least ten times. V is TRBV12-3 or TRBV12-4 and J is TRBJ1-5, with TRBD1 matching 9 bases. There are 14 residues in the CDR3. V lost 4 bases, J lost 6 bases, and 4 bases stayed unmatched. CDR3 amino acids: CASSSGQGFQPQHF. CDR3 nucleotides: TGTGCCAGCAGTTCAGGACAGGGGTTTCAGCCCCAGCATTTT.

V and J are TRBV20-1 and TRBJ2-1, with 9 bases aligning to TRBD2. Germline lookup yields CDR1 DFQATT and CDR2 SNEGSKA (reference sequence). With 5 bases clipped from V and 0 bases from J, the junction kept 5 bases outside the gene matches. The CDR3 spans 15 residues. In nucleotides, the CDR3 is TGCAGTGCTCGCGCGGGGGGGGGCTCCTACAATGAGCAGTTCTTC. Residues: CSARAGGGSYNEQFF.

The chain uses TRBV6-5 and TRBJ2-7, with 8 bases that match TRBD1. Looked up from germline, CDR1 is MNHEY and CDR2 is SVGAGI. This CDR3 has 16 amino acids. The trim removed 4 bases at V and 2 bases at J, leaving 10 bases unmatched. The CDR3 protein is CASSLPNRGETYEQYF. CDR3 coding DNA: TGTGCCAGCAGTTTGCCGAACAGGGGGGAGACCTACGAGCAGTACTTC.

This clonotype was seen a few times. The chain carries TRBV12-3 or TRBV12-4 and TRBJ2-7; the match to TRBD1 covers 7 bases. The CDR3 runs 17 residues. The ends lost 3 bases at V and 3 bases at J; junction bases unmatched: 14. CDR3 sequence: CASSFFLQGQRNYEQYF. Written as DNA, the CDR3 is TGTGCCAGCAGTTTTTTCCTGCAGGGACAGAGGAACTACGAGCAGTACTTC.

The genes are TRBV6-1 and TRBJ2-2, with TRBD2 matching over 13 bases. V gave up 5 bases and J gave up 6 bases; unmatched junction bases: 6. This CDR3 region has 16 residues. The germline V gene encodes CDR1 MNHNS and CDR2 SASEGT. The CDR3 coding sequence is TGTGCCAGCAGTCGACTAGCGGGAGGTGGGGCCGGGGAGCTGTTTTTT. Translation gives CASSRLAGGGAGELFF.

Concerning this clonotype: Mismatch with germline at one junction end may stem from a read error. The rearrangement uses TRBV7-7 and TRBJ2-3; D might be TRBD2 (6 bases). The CDR3 is 15 amino acids. Looked up from germline, CDR1 is SSHAT and CDR2 is FNYEAQ (reference sequence). The CDR3 loop is CASSSQVGLFGTQYF. The CDR3 DNA reads TGTGCTAGCAGCTCCCAAGTCGGACTATTTGGTACGCAGTATTTT.

The sample holds a few counts of this clonotype. The rearrangement joins TRBV5-6 to TRBJ2-7, with TRBD1 as a possible D gene (6 bases). The CDR3 is 15 amino acids. Per the germline V gene, CDR1 is SGHDT and CDR2 is YYEEEE. Trimming cost V 4 bases and J 1 base, with 15 bases left between them. The CDR3 protein is CASSRDIRTSYEQYF. The CDR3 coding sequence is TGTGCCAGCAGCCGGGACATCAGGACGTCCTACGAGCAGTACTTC.

The genes are TRBV10-3 and TRBJ1-3; D unclear. Germline CDR1 and CDR2: ENHRY and SYGVKD. The CDR3 sequence is 15 residues long. V dropped 4 bases and J dropped 0 bases, with 10 bases sitting between them. The CDR3 DNA follows: TGTGCCATCAGTGGGGCGGGGAGCTCTGGAAACACCATATATTTT. This gives the protein CAISGAGSSGNTIYF.

The genes are TRBV10-3 and TRBJ2-1, with TRBD2 matching 7 bases. J lost 15 bases, V lost 3 bases, and 8 bases had no gene match. The CDR3 loop spans 12 amino acids. Germline CDR1 reads ENHRY; CDR2 reads SYGVKD. The CDR3 region has the DNA TGTGCCATCAGTGAAGGGGCTAGCGGTCCGTTCTTC. It codes for CAISEGASGPFF.

Ten or more counts support this clonotype. The chain carries TRBV25-1 and TRBJ2-7, with 7 bases fitting TRBD2. The J segment lost 10 bases and the V segment lost 1 base, leaving 7 bases of the junction unmatched. CDR1 and CDR2 from the germline V gene are MGHDK and SYGVNS. The CDR3 covers 13 residues. The CDR3 spells CASSESGRVVQYF. The CDR3 DNA sequence: TGTGCCAGCAGTGAATCGGGGAGGGTTGTACAGTACTTC.

This clonotype showed up just a few times. The rearrangement uses TRBV7-2 and TRBJ2-1; D unresolved. The CDR3 length is 16 residues. Per the germline V gene, CDR1 is SGHTA and CDR2 is FQGNSA. V was pared by 1 base and J by 7 bases, with 17 bases between. The CDR3 sequence is CASSLVGNMGINEQFF. The CDR3 region has the DNA TGTGCCAGCAGCTTAGTAGGTAACATGGGTATTAATGAGCAGTTCTTC.

This clonotype was found a few times. The chain is built from TRBV20-1 and TRBJ2-5, with 9 bases matching TRBD2. Germline V gene lookup returns CDR1 DFQATT and CDR2 SNEGSKA (reference sequence). V was clipped by 1 base and J by 5 bases; unmatched bases: 11. This CDR3 contains 16 residues. The CDR3 DNA follows: TGCAGTGCTAGAGGGTACATGCGGGAGGGCCGGGAGACCCAGTACTTC. Protein: CSARGYMREGRETQYF.

For this clonotype: It is likely a read error, because the conserved phenylalanine at the end of the CDR3 is missing. The chain has TRBV7-3 and TRBJ2-7, with 7 bases identical to TRBD2. The CDR3 is made up of 15 amino acids. CDR1 and CDR2 (germline): SGHTA, FQGTGA. The J segment lost 2 bases and the V segment lost 3 bases, leaving 7 bases of the junction unmatched. The CDR3 protein is CASSFRSGLAYEQYL. The CDR3 nucleotides are TGTGCCAGCAGCTTCCGTAGCGGACTAGCCTACGAGCAGTACCTC.

The V call is TRBV5-1, the J call TRBJ1-1; no reliable D call. In germline, CDR1 is SGHRS, CDR2 YFSETQ. Between the trimmed V and J ends, which lost 0 bases and 1 base, there was a span of 7 bases. CDR3 length: 14 amino acids. The CDR3 here is CASSLEARNTEAFF. The CDR3 bases are TGCGCCAGCAGCTTGGAGGCACGGAACACTGAAGCTTTCTTT.

The table lists this clonotype with a few counts. The V and J genes are TRBV28 and TRBJ2-5; 7 bases align to TRBD2. V gave up 2 bases and J gave up 2 bases; unmatched junction bases: 8. Germline V lookup: CDR1 MDHEN, CDR2 SYDVKM. The CDR3 is 16 residues long. The CDR3 here is CASSLIAGALQETQYF. CDR3 DNA: TGTGCCAGCAGTTTAATTGCGGGAGCCCTTCAAGAGACCCAGTACTTC.

The CDR3 is CSVDSGEGQPQHF. CDR3 in DNA: TGCAGCGTTGATTCCGGGGAGGGCCAGCCCCAGCATTTT. J is TRBJ1-5 and V is TRBV29-1; D unclear. Germline V gene lookup returns CDR1 SQVTM and CDR2 ANQGSEA. The CDR3 runs to 13 residues. Between the trimmed V and J ends, which lost 3 bases and 7 bases, there was a span of 13 bases.

The J gene is TRBJ2-7, the V gene TRBV9; the D gene is possibly TRBD2 (6 bases). Per the germline V gene, CDR1 is SGDLS and CDR2 is YYNGEE. The V end lost 1 base, the J end lost 5 bases, and 13 bases lay between the germline ends. CDR3 size: 14 residues. The CDR3 spells CASSVTGGHDEQYF. CDR3 nucleotides: TGTGCCAGCAGCGTAACCGGGGGTCATGACGAGCAGTACTTC.

Only a few counts were recorded for this clonotype. This chain joins TRBV28 and TRBJ2-7; 8 positions match TRBD1. The length of the CDR3 is 16 residues. V trimming: 0 bases; J trimming: 1 base; junction bases outside the gene matches: 5. Germline V CDR1 and CDR2: MDHEN, SYDVKM. As DNA, the CDR3 is TGTGCCAGCAGTTTATGGGCGGGGACAGGTTCCTACGAGCAGTACTTC. This gives the protein CASSLWAGTGSYEQYF.

This chain links TRBV6-2 or TRBV6-3 with TRBJ2-7; 7 nucleotides line up with TRBD2. CDR3 size: 13 residues. Trimming at V came to 2 bases and at J to 3 bases, leaving 1 base not matched to a gene. CDR1 and CDR2 from the germline V gene are MNHEY and SVGEGT. The CDR3 region is CASSYRDYYEQYF. DNA of the CDR3: TGTGCCAGCAGTTACAGGGACTACTACGAGCAGTACTTC.

The V call is TRBV2, the J call TRBJ2-5, with 13 bases matching TRBD2. V lost 1 base to trimming and J lost 2 bases; unmatched junction nucleotides: 7. This CDR3 spans 18 amino acids. Looked up from germline, CDR1 is SNHLY and CDR2 is FYNNEI. CDR3 nucleotide sequence: TGTGCCAGCAGTGAAGAAGGCGGACTAGCGGGAGATCAAGAGACCCAGTACTTC. This gives the protein CASSEEGGLAGDQETQYF.

Only a few counts were recorded for this clonotype. The chain joins TRBV12-3 or TRBV12-4 to TRBJ1-1, with 7 nucleotides matching TRBD1. There are 13 residues in the CDR3. The J segment lost 4 bases and the V segment lost 5 bases, leaving 4 bases of the junction unmatched. CDR3 in amino acids: CASSMTGSTEAFF. CDR3 bases: TGTGCCAGCAGTATGACAGGGAGCACTGAAGCTTTCTTT.

This clonotype was observed many times. V gene TRBV29-1 combines with J gene TRBJ2-2; possibly TRBD2 for D (6 bases). The V end lost 3 bases, the J end lost 6 bases, and 11 bases lay between the germline ends. Looked up from germline, CDR1 is SQVTM and CDR2 is ANQGSEA. CDR3 length equals 13 residues. The CDR3 DNA follows: TGCAGCGTTGACGGGAGAGTTCCCGGGGAGCTGTTTTTT. It encodes CSVDGRVPGELFF.

V and J are TRBV3-1 and TRBJ2-2; D is undetermined. The CDR3 contains 13 residues. Germline V gene data show CDR1 as LGHDT and CDR2 as YNNKEL (reference sequence). V was trimmed by 4 bases and J by 6 bases, leaving 9 bases between them. Written as DNA, the CDR3 is TGTGCCAGCAGCCCCCGGGTGGCCGGGGAGCTGTTTTTT. As protein: CASSPRVAGELFF.